The 2 T cell receptor beta chains below all came from one sample that was sequenced in a study of T cell changes during pregnancy in multiple sclerosis. Clones were read by immunoSEQ multiplex PCR, and TCRdb kept only the in-frame ones, dropping some. The sample contains approximately 59,000 clones, about 90% of which appear only once. The sequencing used peripheral blood, collected in the third trimester of pregnancy. The receptors stem from a female donor in good health, enrolled as a control in a pregnancy study.

The rearrangement uses TRBV5-1 and TRBJ1-1; possibly TRBD1 for D (5 bases). CDR1 and CDR2 from the germline V gene are SGHRS and YFSETQ. There are 15 residues in the CDR3. V was clipped by 0 bases and J by 0 bases, with 9 bases between them. The CDR3 DNA reads TGCGCCAGCAGCTTGGAGCAGGGCATGAACACTGAAGCTTTCTTT. Protein: CASSLEQGMNTEAFF.

The genes are TRBV28 and TRBJ2-7; 7 nucleotides agree with TRBD2. V gave up 3 bases and J gave up 3 bases; unmatched junction bases: 5. This CDR3 spans 14 amino acids. Germline CDR1 and CDR2: MDHEN and SYDVKM. CDR3 region: CASSFREDFYEQYF. The CDR3 DNA reads TGTGCCAGCAGTTTCCGGGAGGACTTCTACGAGCAGTACTTC.